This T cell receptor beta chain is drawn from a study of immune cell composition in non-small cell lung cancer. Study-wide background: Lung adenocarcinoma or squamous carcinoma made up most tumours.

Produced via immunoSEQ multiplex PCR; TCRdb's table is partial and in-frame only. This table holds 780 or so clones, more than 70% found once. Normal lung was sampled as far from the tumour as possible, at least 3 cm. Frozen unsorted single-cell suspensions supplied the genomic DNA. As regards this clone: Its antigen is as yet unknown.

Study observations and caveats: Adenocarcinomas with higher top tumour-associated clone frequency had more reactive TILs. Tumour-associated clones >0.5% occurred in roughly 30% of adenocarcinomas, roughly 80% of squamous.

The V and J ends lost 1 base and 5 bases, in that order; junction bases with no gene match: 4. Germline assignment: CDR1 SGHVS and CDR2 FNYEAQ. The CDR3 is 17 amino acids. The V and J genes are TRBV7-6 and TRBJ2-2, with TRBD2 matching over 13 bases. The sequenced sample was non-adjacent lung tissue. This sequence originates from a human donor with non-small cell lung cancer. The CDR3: CASSLETSGGSTGELFF. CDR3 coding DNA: TGTGCCAGCAGCTTAGAGACTAGCGGGGGGTCAACCGGGGAGCTGTTTTTT.